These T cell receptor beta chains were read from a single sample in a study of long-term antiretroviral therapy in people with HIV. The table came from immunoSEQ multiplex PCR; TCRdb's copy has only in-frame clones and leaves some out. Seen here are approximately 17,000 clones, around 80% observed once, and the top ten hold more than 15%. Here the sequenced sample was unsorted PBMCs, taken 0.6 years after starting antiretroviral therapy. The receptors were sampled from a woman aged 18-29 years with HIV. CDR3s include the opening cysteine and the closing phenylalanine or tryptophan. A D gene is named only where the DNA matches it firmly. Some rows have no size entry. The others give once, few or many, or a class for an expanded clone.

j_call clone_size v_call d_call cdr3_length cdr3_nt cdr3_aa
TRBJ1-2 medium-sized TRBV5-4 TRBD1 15 TGTGCCAGCAGCTTCGGACAGGGGGTTAACTATGGCTACACCTTC CASSFGQGVNYGYTF
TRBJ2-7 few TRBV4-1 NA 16 TGCGCCAGCAGCCTCTCCCGGGACGTTAGCTCCTACGAGCAGTACTTC CASSLSRDVSSYEQYF
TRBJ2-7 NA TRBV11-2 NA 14 TGTGCCAGCAGCTTAGATTTGAGCTCCTACGAGCAGTACTTC CASSLDLSSYEQYF
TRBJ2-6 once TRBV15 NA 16 TGTGCCACCAGCAGAGTATTAGGTGCGGGGGCCAACGTCCTGACTTTC CATSRVLGAGANVLTF
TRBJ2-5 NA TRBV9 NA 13 TGTGCCAGCAGTGTTACGGGGAAGGAGACCCAGTACTTC CASSVTGKETQYF
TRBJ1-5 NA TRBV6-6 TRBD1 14 TGTGCCAGCAGTTACAAGGGGGCGAATCAGCCCCAGCATTTT CASSYKGANQPQHF
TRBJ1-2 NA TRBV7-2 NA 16 TGTGCCAGCAGCTTAGGGAACACTAGGGATTCAGGCGGCTACACCTTC CASSLGNTRDSGGYTF
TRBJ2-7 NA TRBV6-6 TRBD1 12 TGTGCCACGTGGACAGGGCCCTACGAGCAGTACTTC CATWTGPYEQYF
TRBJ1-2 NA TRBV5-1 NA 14 TGCGCCAGCAGCCGACGGGACCGCAACTATGGCTACACCTTC CASSRRDRNYGYTF
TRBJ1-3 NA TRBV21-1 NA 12 TGTGCCAACTACGACAGGGAAAACACCATATATTTT CANYDRENTIYF
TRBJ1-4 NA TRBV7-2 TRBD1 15 TGTGCCAGCAGATCCTCCGGGACAGAGGTGGAAAAACTGTTTTTT CASRSSGTEVEKLFF
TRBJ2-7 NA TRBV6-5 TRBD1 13 TGTGCCAGCCACAGGGGGAGCTCCTACGAGCAGTACTTC CASHRGSSYEQYF
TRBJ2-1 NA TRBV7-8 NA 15 TGTGCCAGCAGCTCTGCGGAGGGCCCCTACAATGAGCAGTTCTTC CASSSAEGPYNEQFF
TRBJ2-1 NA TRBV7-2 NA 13 TGTGCCAGCAGCTTAGTTATTAACAATGAGCAGTTCTTC CASSLVINNEQFF
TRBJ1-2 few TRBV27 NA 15 TGTGCCAGCAGTTTGACACCATCTAACCTCTATGGCTACACCTTC CASSLTPSNLYGYTF
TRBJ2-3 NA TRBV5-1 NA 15 TGCGCCAGCAGCCTCGCAGACTACAACACAGATACGCAGTATTTT CASSLADYNTDTQYF
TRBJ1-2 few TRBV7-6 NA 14 TGTGCCAGCAGCTTGGACAGTGGAGGAGGCGGCTACACCTTC CASSLDSGGGGYTF
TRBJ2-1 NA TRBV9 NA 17 TGTGCCAGCAGCGGAAGGTCAGTGGTATCCTCCTACAATGAGCAGTTCTTC CASSGRSVVSSYNEQFF
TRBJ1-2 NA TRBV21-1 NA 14 TGTGCCAGCAGCAAATTCAGGGGTGGCTATGGCTACACCTTC CASSKFRGGYGYTF
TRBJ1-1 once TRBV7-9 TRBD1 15 TGTGCCAGCAGGTCAGGGGGGGGACCTAACACTGAAGCTTTCTTT CASRSGGGPNTEAFF
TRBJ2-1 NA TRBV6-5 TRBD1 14 TGTGCCAGCACCGAGGGGGCGCGGTACAATGAGCAGTTCTTC CASTEGARYNEQFF
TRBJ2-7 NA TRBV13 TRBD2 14 TGTGCCAGCAGCTCCACTAGCGGGGGTGGCGAGCAGTACTTC CASSSTSGGGEQYF
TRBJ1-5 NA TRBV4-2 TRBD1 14 TGTGCCAGCAGCCATCGACAGGGCGGTCAGCCCCAGCATTTT CASSHRQGGQPQHF
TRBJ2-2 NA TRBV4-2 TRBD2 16 TGTGCCAGCAGCCAAGTCGGGAGGGCCGTTACCGGGGAGCTGTTTTTT CASSQVGRAVTGELFF
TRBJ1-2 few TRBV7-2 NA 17 TGTGCCAGCAGCTTAGCGCCCCCGGGTGGGGGAAACTATGGCTACACCTTC CASSLAPPGGGNYGYTF
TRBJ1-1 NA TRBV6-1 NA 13 TGTGCCAGCAGTGAAGCGTTTAGGGATGAAGCTTTCTTT CASSEAFRDEAFF
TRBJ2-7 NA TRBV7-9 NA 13 TGTGCCAGCAGCTTAGGGGGGCAGGTCGAGCAGTACTTC CASSLGGQVEQYF
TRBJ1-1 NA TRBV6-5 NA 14 TGTGCCAGCAGTTACTCACCGGGAACTGTAGAAGCTTTCTTT CASSYSPGTVEAFF
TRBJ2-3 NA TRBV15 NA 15 TGTGCCACCAGCAGGTTGGGAAATCAAGGGGATACGCAGTATTTT CATSRLGNQGDTQYF
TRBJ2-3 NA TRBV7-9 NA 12 TGTGCCAGCAGCTTATCGAAAGATACGCAGTATTTT CASSLSKDTQYF
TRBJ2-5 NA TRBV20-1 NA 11 TGCAGTGCGACACCGGGACATACGATGAACTTC CSATPGHTMNF
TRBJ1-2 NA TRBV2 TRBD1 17 TGTGCCAGCAGTGTACAAGGACAGGGGGCCGGTAACTATGGCTACACCTTC CASSVQGQGAGNYGYTF
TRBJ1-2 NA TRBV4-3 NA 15 TGCGCCAGCAGCCAAGGCCTGACGCCACTCTATGGCTACACCTTC CASSQGLTPLYGYTF
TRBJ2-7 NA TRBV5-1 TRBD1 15 TGCGCCAGCAGCTTCCTGTGGACAGGGGACTACGAGCAGTACTTC CASSFLWTGDYEQYF
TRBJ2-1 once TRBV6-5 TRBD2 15 TGTGCCAGCAGTAACCTGGCGGGGGTGGACAATGAGCAGTTCTTC CASSNLAGVDNEQFF
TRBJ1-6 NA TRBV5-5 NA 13 TGTGCCAGCAGCTTGGAAGGTGGCTCACCCCTCCACTTT CASSLEGGSPLHF
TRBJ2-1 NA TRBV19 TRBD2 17 TGTGCCAGTAGGGGTTTTTTTATTAGCGGGGGGGTAAATGAGCAGTTCTTC CASRGFFISGGVNEQFF
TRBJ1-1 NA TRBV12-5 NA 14 TGTGCTAGTGGTTTGGTACTCCCAGGGACTGAAGCTTTCTTT CASGLVLPGTEAFF
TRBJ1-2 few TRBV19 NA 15 TGTGCCAGTAGTATAGATCTGAGGGGCGCTGATGGCTACACCTTC CASSIDLRGADGYTF
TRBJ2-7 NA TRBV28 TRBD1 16 TGTGCCAGCAGTTTATATGGGACAGACGAAACCTACGAGCAGTACTTC CASSLYGTDETYEQYF
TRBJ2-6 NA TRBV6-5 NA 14 TGTGCCAGCAGACACAGGGCTGGGGCCAACGTCCTGACTTTC CASRHRAGANVLTF